Following are 18 T cell receptor beta chains from one sample sequenced in a study of blood T cells in healthy people across ages. With a J-beta primer mix and a sample-barcoded 5' primer, a second PCR ran 7 to 11 cycles. TCRdb redid the calling of the 5' RACE reads with MiXCR, one entry per CDR3 protein. This table has around 850,000 distinct CDR3 sequences, around 36% appearing once. Sequencing was carried out using blood. Source of these receptors: a man younger than 30 in good health.

This clonotype was seen repeatedly, ten times or more. The chain links TRBV20-1 to TRBJ2-3; no reliable D call. V dropped 0 bases and J dropped 0 bases, with 4 bases sitting between them. This CDR3 is built from 13 residues. Looked up from germline, CDR1 is DFQATT and CDR2 is SNEGSKA (reference sequence). The CDR3 loop is CSARDVSTDTQYF. CDR3 nucleotides: TGCAGTGCTAGAGATGTTAGCACAGATACGCAGTATTTT.

This sequence joins TRBV20-1 and TRBJ2-5; 7 bases map to TRBD2. The length of the CDR3 is 15 residues. CDR1 and CDR2 (germline): DFQATT, SNEGSKA (reference sequence). J was trimmed by 11 bases and V by 4 bases; bases with no gene match: 19. The chain's CDR3 is CSAIGRNRGRNEQYF. In DNA form, the CDR3 reads TGCAGTGCTATCGGGAGGAACAGAGGAAGGAATGAGCAGTACTTC.

This clonotype was seen more than once but under ten times. In DNA, the CDR3 is TGTGCCAGCAGCTACGGGGTCACTGGGGAGCTGTTTTTT. Its translation is CASSYGVTGELFF. V usage is TRBV12-3 or TRBV12-4 and J usage is TRBJ2-2; possibly TRBD2 for D (5 bases). The V and J ends lost 6 bases and 8 bases respectively, with 13 bases between them. The CDR3 extends over 13 amino acids.

This chain joins TRBV10-2 and TRBJ2-3; D gene unclear. CDR3 length equals 18 residues. Per germline, CDR1 WSHSY and CDR2 SAAADI. V was shortened by 2 bases and J by 6 bases, with 24 bases between the two germline ends. The chain's CDR3 is CASSEPLFLPLGGDTQYF. The CDR3, as DNA: TGCGCCAGCAGTGAGCCTCTTTTCCTTCCCCTGGGCGGCGATACGCAGTATTTT.

The V and J genes are TRBV6-6 and TRBJ2-7, with D perhaps being TRBD1 or TRBD2 (5 bases each). The CDR3 totals 11 residues. In germline, CDR1 is MNHNY, CDR2 SVGAGI (reference sequence). Trimming cost V 10 bases and J 2 bases, with 9 bases left between them. The CDR3 sequence is CATRGPYEQYF. The DNA of the CDR3 is TGTGCCACGAGGGGACCCTACGAGCAGTACTTC.

CDR3 residues: CASRGVRFPYEQYF. Here the CDR3 DNA reads TGTGCCAGCAGGGGGGTGAGGTTCCCCTACGAGCAGTACTTC. The chain is built from TRBV25-1 and TRBJ2-7; D may correspond to TRBD1 or TRBD2 (5 bases each). Germline values: CDR1 MGHDK, CDR2 SYGVNS. The CDR3 is 14 residues long. Trimming took off 6 bases at V and 2 bases at J, with 14 bases between the two ends.

This clonotype was recorded at least ten times. The chain employs TRBV12-3 or TRBV12-4 and TRBJ2-1; 9 bases line up with TRBD2. The CDR3 loop spans 14 amino acids. V was pared by 8 bases and J by 8 bases, with 10 bases of the junction left unmatched. The CDR3 DNA reads as TGTGCCAGCTATCTGAATAGCGGGGGCCATGAGCAGTTCTTC. Translated: CASYLNSGGHEQFF.

In this sample, this clonotype turned up a few times. The chain employs TRBV4-1 and TRBJ2-7; 11 nucleotides agree with TRBD2. V gave up 3 bases and J gave up 2 bases; unmatched junction bases: 3. The CDR3 is 15 residues long. CDR1 and CDR2 (germline): MGHRA, YSYEKL. The CDR3 sequence is CASSHGTSGTYEQYF. For the CDR3, the DNA is TGCGCCAGCAGCCACGGGACTAGCGGAACCTACGAGCAGTACTTC.

In regard to this clonotype: A junction boundary mismatches the germline segment, possibly from a read error. V usage is TRBV20-1 and J usage is TRBJ2-3, with 7 bases identical to TRBD1. Germline V gene sequence: CDR1 DFQATT, CDR2 SNEGSKA (reference sequence). This CDR3 is built from 13 residues. The CDR3 is CGASQGSTDTQYF. CDR3 coding DNA: TGCGGTGCCTCACAGGGGAGCACAGATACGCAGTATTTT.

This clonotype has a count of ten or more. The chain carries TRBV5-1 and TRBJ2-3, with 9 nucleotides matching TRBD1. After removal of 6 bases from V and 6 bases from J, the junction contained 8 bases not matched to a gene. The CDR3 runs 14 residues. Germline V gives CDR1 SGHRS, CDR2 YFSETQ. The CDR3 reads CASTPGTGSDTQYF. The CDR3 DNA is TGCGCCAGCACTCCCGGGACAGGGAGTGATACGCAGTATTTT.

This clonotype was counted between two and nine times. The V gene is TRBV15, the J gene TRBJ2-1; tentatively, D is TRBD1 (7 bases). The V and J ends lost 4 bases and 5 bases respectively, with 30 bases between them. CDR1 is LNHNV and CDR2 is YYDKDF in the germline V gene (reference sequence). The CDR3 loop spans 20 amino acids. CDR3 coding DNA: TGTGCCACCAGCAAGCGAAGTCCGGGACAGAAGGGGGGCTTTGACAATGAGCAGTTCTTC. Amino acid sequence: CATSKRSPGQKGGFDNEQFF. Filled out from reference TRBV15 and TRBJ2-1, the complete variable domain reads DAMVIQNPRYQVTQFGKPVTLSCSQTLNHNVMYWYQQKSSQAPKLLFHYYDKDFNNEADTPDNFQSRRPNTSFCFLDIRSPGLGDTAMYLCATSKRSPGQKGGFDNEQFFGPGTRLTVL.

Concerning this clonotype itself: Germline is not matched at one junction end, which may reflect a read error. The chain employs TRBV5-5 and TRBJ1-1; TRBD1 agrees at 7 bases. The germline CDR1 and CDR2 sequences are SGHKS and YYEKEE (reference sequence). The CDR3 consists of 15 residues. The CDR3 nucleotides read TGTGCCAGCAGCTTGGATCAGGGGGTGAACGCTGAAGCTTTCTTT. This gives the protein CASSLDQGVNAEAFF. The entire variable domain, with the rest obtained from reference TRBV5-5 and TRBJ1-1, is as follows: DAGVTQSPTHLIKTRGQQVTLRCSPISGHKSVSWYQQVLGQGPQFIFQYYEKEERGRGNFPDRFSARQFPNYSSELNVNALLLGDSALYLCASSLDQGVNAEAFFGQGTRLTVV.

This clonotype showed up just a few times. The chain uses TRBV4-3 and TRBJ1-1, with D perhaps TRBD1 (5 bases). The germline V gene encodes CDR1 LGHNA and CDR2 YSLEER. Trimming removed 0 bases at V and 1 base at J, with 12 bases between. CDR3 length equals 16 residues. The CDR3 coding sequence is TGCGCCAGCAGCCAAGATAGTGGACACCCGAACACTGAAGCTTTCTTT. This sequence encodes CASSQDSGHPNTEAFF.

This clonotype showed up just a few times. The V call is TRBV6-6, the J call TRBJ2-3; possible D gene TRBD2, 6 bases. Germline assignment: CDR1 MNHNY and CDR2 SVGAGI (reference sequence). There are 16 residues in the CDR3. The V gene lost 2 bases and the J gene lost 4 bases, with 16 bases spanning the gap. In DNA form, the CDR3 reads TGTGCCAGCAGTTACCGGATCCTCTCTAGCGCAGATACGCAGTATTTT. Translation gives CASSYRILSSADTQYF.

This clonotype occurred a few times. This chain joins TRBV6-5 and TRBJ2-7; 7 nucleotides match TRBD2. The V gene's germline CDR1 is MNHEY and CDR2 SVGAGI. The CDR3 spans 15 residues. V dropped 7 bases and J dropped 0; count of bases not matched to a gene: 9. The CDR3 here is CASKGSGKSSYEQYF. DNA for the CDR3: TGTGCCAGCAAAGGAAGCGGGAAGAGCTCCTACGAGCAGTACTTC.

Only a few counts were recorded for this clonotype. This chain joins TRBV7-9 and TRBJ1-4; no firm D call. This CDR3 region has 16 residues. The V end was cut by 5 bases, the J end by 0 bases, with 13 bases between. The germline gives CDR1 SEHNR, CDR2 FQNEAQ (reference sequence). CDR3 residues: CASSPRQASTNEKLFF. The CDR3 coding sequence is TGTGCCAGCAGCCCCCGCCAGGCCTCAACTAATGAAAAACTGTTTTTT.

The chain joins TRBV7-3 to TRBJ2-2, with 7 bases lining up with TRBD1. V was pared by 5 bases and J by 5 bases, with 5 bases of the junction left unmatched. CDR1 SGHTA and CDR2 FQGTGA come from the germline V gene. The CDR3 spans 14 residues. The CDR3 sequence is CASSNRQGTGELFF. DNA for the CDR3: TGTGCCAGCAGCAACCGACAGGGAACCGGGGAGCTGTTTTTT.

This clonotype has just a few counts. The V gene is TRBV12-3 or TRBV12-4, the J gene TRBJ1-2; 9 positions match TRBD1. Trimming removed 5 bases from V and 4 bases from J; junction bases left unmatched: 8. The CDR3 runs to 15 residues. CDR3 sequence: CASSAGTGWSYGYTF. The CDR3 region has the DNA TGTGCCAGCAGTGCTGGGACAGGGTGGAGCTATGGCTACACCTTC.